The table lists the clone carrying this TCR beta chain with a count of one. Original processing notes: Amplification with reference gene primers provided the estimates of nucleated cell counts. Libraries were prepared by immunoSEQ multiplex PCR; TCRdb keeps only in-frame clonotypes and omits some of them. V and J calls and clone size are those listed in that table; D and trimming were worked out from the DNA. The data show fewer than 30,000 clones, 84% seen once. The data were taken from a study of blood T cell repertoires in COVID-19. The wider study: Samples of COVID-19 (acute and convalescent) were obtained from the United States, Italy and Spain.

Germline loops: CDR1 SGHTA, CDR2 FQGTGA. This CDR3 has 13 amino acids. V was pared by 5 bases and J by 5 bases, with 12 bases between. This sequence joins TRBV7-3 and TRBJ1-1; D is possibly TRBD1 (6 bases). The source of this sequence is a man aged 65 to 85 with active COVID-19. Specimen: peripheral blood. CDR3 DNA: TGTGCCAGCAGCGATACAGGGATGACTGAAGCTTTCTTT. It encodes CASSDTGMTEAFF.